Below, 15 T cell receptor beta chains from the same sample are listed, as sequenced in a study of blood T cell repertoires in COVID-19. Sequencing was performed with immunoSEQ multiplex PCR; in TCRdb, only in-frame clones are kept and a portion is missing. The table lists around 65,000 clones, about three quarters of them singletons. The sequencing input was peripheral blood. Receptors originate from a human donor in a cohort sampled during active COVID-19.

The chain combines TRBV9 with TRBJ1-5; TRBD1 might be the D (5 bases). V shed 4 bases and J shed 9 bases, with 11 bases lying between them. The CDR3 runs to 12 residues. Germline V CDR1 and CDR2: SGDLS, YYNGEE. In DNA form, the CDR3 reads TGTGCCAGCAGCTCTTTGGGGGGGCCCCAGCATTTT. Its translation: CASSSLGGPQHF.

The V and J genes are TRBV19 and TRBJ1-2; a possible D gene is TRBD1 (6 bases). The CDR3 is 12 residues long. V lost 4 bases and J lost 7, with 10 bases in between. From germline, CDR1 is LNHDA and CDR2 SQIVND (reference sequence). The CDR3 DNA reads TGTGCCAGTAGTACCCCACAGGGTGGCTACACCTTC. Encoded protein: CASSTPQGGYTF.

The gene calls are TRBV19 and TRBJ2-3, with 8 bases that match TRBD2. V was pared by 3 bases and J by 0 bases, with 8 bases of the junction left unmatched. The CDR3 is 17 amino acids. Germline loops: CDR1 LNHDA, CDR2 SQIVND (reference sequence). CDR3 bases: TGTGCCAGTAGTATCCAGGCGGGAGGCACTAGCACAGATACGCAGTATTTT. Translating it yields CASSIQAGGTSTDTQYF.

The chain carries TRBV12-3 or TRBV12-4 and TRBJ1-1, with D unclear. V lost 5 bases and J 1 base, leaving 8 bases between the germline ends. This CDR3 contains 13 residues. The CDR3: CASSRAPNTEAFF. The CDR3, as DNA: TGTGCCAGCAGTCGAGCACCGAACACTGAAGCTTTCTTT.

The chain couples TRBV6-5 to TRBJ1-2; 9 bases match TRBD1. The J segment lost 1 base and the V segment lost 6 bases, leaving 6 bases of the junction unmatched. Germline loops: CDR1 MNHEY, CDR2 SVGAGI. The CDR3 sequence is 15 residues long. The DNA for the CDR3 is TGTGCCAGCAGACTCTCGACAGGGGGTAACTATGGCTACACCTTC. Its protein product is CASRLSTGGNYGYTF.

V gene TRBV6-5 combines with J gene TRBJ1-6, with no clear D. Trimming stripped 10 bases from V and 8 bases from J, with 15 bases between. CDR3 length equals 13 residues. Germline V gives CDR1 MNHEY, CDR2 SVGAGI. The CDR3 spells CATLNFDYSPLHF. CDR3 in DNA: TGTGCCACCTTAAACTTTGATTATTCACCCCTCCACTTT.

This chain joins TRBV12-3 or TRBV12-4 and TRBJ2-7, with a possible D match to TRBD2 (5 bases). The V end was cut by 6 bases, the J end by 7 bases, with 13 bases between. The CDR3 is 12 residues long. In nucleotides, the CDR3 is TGTGCCAGCAGCGACTTCTCGGGAGAGCAGTACTTC. Translating gives CASSDFSGEQYF.

This clone was seen a handful of times. V usage is TRBV7-9 and J usage is TRBJ1-1; TRBD1 might be the D (6 bases). Trimming stripped 0 bases from V and 2 bases from J, with 10 bases between. Germline CDR1 and CDR2: SEHNR and FQNEAQ (reference sequence). CDR3 size: 15 residues. The CDR3 coding sequence is TGTGCCAGCAGCTTAGCTTTGGACAGTAACACTGAAGCTTTCTTT. Protein product: CASSLALDSNTEAFF.

This chain connects TRBV27 to TRBJ2-4; weak D call: TRBD2 (5 bases). Germline CDR1 reads MNHEY; CDR2 reads SMNVEV (reference sequence). The V gene lost 5 bases and the J gene lost 6 bases, with 23 bases spanning the gap. CDR3 length equals 17 residues. The CDR3 bases are TGTGCCAGCAGTCGAACGACTACATCCTCCCCCGGAAACATTCAGTACTTC. This encodes CASSRTTTSSPGNIQYF.

This chain connects TRBV6-5 to TRBJ2-3; weak D call: TRBD2 (5 bases). The CDR3 length is 15 residues. Trimming removed 6 bases at V and 4 bases at J, with 17 bases between. Germline-derived CDR1 and CDR2 are MNHEY and SVGAGI. The CDR3 nucleotides read TGTGCCAGCAGCCCCGGCCTAGCTTCAGCAGATACGCAGTATTTT. Encoded protein: CASSPGLASADTQYF.

The chain employs TRBV6-1 and TRBJ1-5; 7 positions match TRBD1. This CDR3 region has 16 residues. Germline V gene lookup returns CDR1 MNHNS and CDR2 SASEGT. Unmatched junction bases numbered 12, after V lost 3 bases and J lost 7 bases. The DNA of the CDR3 is TGTGCCAGCAGTGACATAGTAGACAGGGCGGGCCAGCCCCAGCATTTT. Translated, it gives CASSDIVDRAGQPQHF.

The chain uses TRBV5-1 and TRBJ2-7; 8 positions agree with TRBD1. From germline, CDR1 is SGHRS and CDR2 YFSETQ. The CDR3 has 14 residues. V trimming: 3 bases; J trimming: 5 bases; junction bases outside the gene matches: 7. CDR3 loop: CASSSAGGVNEQYF. For the CDR3, the DNA is TGCGCCAGCAGCTCTGCAGGGGGCGTGAACGAGCAGTACTTC.

The CDR3 nucleotides are TGTGCCAGCAGTGGGGGGGGCCAGAACACTGAAGCTTTCTTT. Protein product: CASSGGGQNTEAFF. The V call is TRBV6-6, the J call TRBJ1-1, with D perhaps matching TRBD1 (6 bases). The V end was cut by 5 bases, the J end by 1 base, with 11 bases between. The CDR3 spans 14 residues. CDR1 and CDR2 (germline): MNHNY, SVGAGI (reference sequence).

The V and J genes are TRBV6-5 and TRBJ1-5, with D maybe TRBD1 (6 bases). Germline assignment: CDR1 MNHEY and CDR2 SVGAGI. The CDR3 extends over 13 amino acids. Trimming shortened V by 7 bases and J by 7 bases, and 14 bases separated the two germline ends. The CDR3 DNA sequence: TGTGCCAGCATCGAGGGGGTAAGACAGCCCCAGCATTTT. As protein: CASIEGVRQPQHF.

The genes are TRBV11-2 and TRBJ1-5; no firm D call. Between the trimmed V and J ends, which lost 1 base and 1 base, there was a span of 8 bases. Looked up from germline, CDR1 is SGHAT and CDR2 is FQNNGV. The CDR3 is made up of 15 amino acids. The CDR3 sequence: CASSLVAGSNQPQHF. The CDR3 nucleotides read TGTGCCAGCAGCTTAGTAGCTGGAAGCAATCAGCCCCAGCATTTT.